Presented here are 4 T cell receptor beta chains from one specimen sequenced in a study of graft-versus-host responses after intestinal transplantation. TCRdb's table, derived via immunoSEQ multiplex PCR, lists solely in-frame clones and lacks some. The sample holds about 120,000 clones, over 80% seen once. For these receptors, no antigen is known. Sequencing was performed on unstimulated CD4+ T cells sorted from spleen or lymph node cells, taken before intestinal transplant. The receptors shown here come from a human donor who received an intestinal transplant.

The chain joins TRBV7-6 to TRBJ1-3, with D unclear. V lost 1 base and J lost 4, with 8 bases in between. Germline V gene data show CDR1 as SGHVS and CDR2 as FNYEAQ. The CDR3 contains 14 residues. In DNA form, the CDR3 reads TGTGCCAGCAGCTTAGAGTCCGGGGGAAACACCATATATTTT. Translation: CASSLESGGNTIYF.

This clone was seen a single time. The genes are TRBV19 and TRBJ1-2; D is unresolved. Per the germline V gene, CDR1 is LNHDA and CDR2 is SQIVND (reference sequence). The CDR3 totals 11 residues. V dropped 5 bases and J dropped 8 bases, with 9 bases sitting between them. The CDR3 is CASSSVGGYTF. The CDR3 DNA reads as TGTGCCAGTAGTTCGGTCGGGGGCTACACCTTC.

In DNA form, the CDR3 reads TGTGCCAGCAGCAAATCGGCGGGACCTCAAGGATTAACCTACGAGCAGTACTTC. This translates into CASSKSAGPQGLTYEQYF. The rearrangement joins TRBV21-1 to TRBJ2-7; TRBD2, the table's D call, lacks a check against the DNA. TRBV21-1 is a known pseudogene. This CDR3 is 18 amino acids long.

The J gene is TRBJ2-5, the V gene TRBV5-4, with TRBD2 matching 9 bases. V trimming: 0 bases; J trimming: 0 bases; junction bases outside the gene matches: 6. This CDR3 is 17 amino acids long. CDR1 and CDR2 (germline): SGHNT, YYREEE (reference sequence). The CDR3 sequence: CASSLGGRETYQETQYF. Here the CDR3 DNA reads TGTGCCAGCAGCTTGGGCGGGAGGGAAACGTACCAAGAGACCCAGTACTTC.